This T cell receptor (beta chain) was captured in a study of OX40 agonist ivuxolimab in advanced cancers. Overall study: Mean age around 64 years, range roughly 23 to 79; about 85% male.

Germline V gene lookup returns CDR1 SGHDT and CDR2 YYEEEE. The CDR3 length is 14 residues. The V and J ends lost 0 bases and 4 bases respectively, with 10 bases between them. Study-level results: Within 6 weeks, CD4+ and CD8+ blood T cells expanded clonally at 0.1 to 3.0 mg/kg.

For this clone: Antigen: not known.

Data came from immunoSEQ multiplex PCR; TCRdb stores just in-frame clones and leaves some out. The top ten hold approximately 9.5% of the sample, which has 25,000 or so clones, over 70% seen once. This receptor was identified in an adult with an advanced solid tumor such as melanoma, head and neck, liver or kidney cancer. This rearrangement joins TRBV5-6 to TRBJ1-1; D is unresolved. The material was CD4+ or CD8+ T cells sorted from blood, obtained in a trial of the OX40 agonist ivuxolimab. CDR3 bases: TGTGCCAGCAGCTTGGTGCCCGAGGGCACTGAAGCTTTCTTT. Translating it yields CASSLVPEGTEAFF.